This paragraph covers one TCR beta chain sequence. The antigen remains unidentified. Some clones are missing from TCRdb's copy, which holds only in-frame ones; the method was immunoSEQ multiplex PCR. The profile shows some 250,000 clones, 80% to 85% of them singletons. The data belong to a study of Tregs in tolerant kidney transplant recipients. Unstimulated Tregs (CD4+CD25+CD127-) and CD4+CD25- non-Tregs were sorted from PBMCs. Regarding the study as a whole: Biological reproducibility was not directly addressed, but technical replication error appeared minimal. The most relevant donor-specific Treg TCRbeta repertoire apparently came from expansion with activated donor B cells.

This receptor was taken from a human donor in good health. The sequenced material came from CD4+ T cells from blood.

The CDR3 here is CASSPTGDGYTF. CDR3 in DNA: TGTGCCAGCAGCCCGACAGGGGATGGCTACACCTTC. The chain recombines TRBV7-8 with TRBJ1-2; 8 bases line up with TRBD1. Losses at the gene ends were 5 bases for V and 6 bases for J; bases not matched to a gene: 2. Germline loops: CDR1 SGHVS, CDR2 FQNEAQ. The CDR3 totals 12 residues.